The rows below give T cell receptor beta chains drawn from one sample of a study of shared clonotypes between healthy human individuals. Sequencing used immunoSEQ multiplex PCR; TCRdb keeps in-frame clones, though not all of them. Of 1.5 million to 2.5 million clones listed, approximately 95% are singletons. The source material was naive CD8+ T cells sorted from blood. Source of these receptors: a man aged 18-30 years in good health. The CDR3 runs from the conserved cysteine through the conserved F or W. The D gene is left open where the match is weak. Size is omitted from some rows. Given values are once, few, many or a class for expanded clones.

V gene	clone size	J gene	D gene	CDR3 DNA	CDR3 protein
TRBV5-5	-	TRBJ1-2	-	TGTGCCAGCCTAGAGGGACCCTATGGCTACACCTTC	CASLEGPYGYTF
TRBV7-7	-	TRBJ2-7	-	TGTGCTAGCAGCTCAAACGAGGCTAGGGAGCAGTACTTC	CASSSNEAREQYF
TRBV5-4	-	TRBJ2-3	TRBD2	TGTGCCAGCAGCTCTTTAGCGGGAGGGCCCGTAGATACGCAGTATTTT	CASSSLAGGPVDTQYF
TRBV9	-	TRBJ2-7	TRBD1	TGTGCCAGCAGCGTCGGGACAGGGGTAACCTACGAGCAGTACTTC	CASSVGTGVTYEQYF
TRBV28	-	TRBJ2-3	-	TGTGCCAGCAGTTCGGTTCGTGACGTAACAGATACGCAGTATTTT	CASSSVRDVTDTQYF
TRBV10-3	-	TRBJ1-1	TRBD1	TGTGCCATCAGTGAGTTTGGACAGGGTCCGCCTGAAGCTTTCTTT	CAISEFGQGPPEAFF
TRBV5-1	-	TRBJ2-1	TRBD1	TGCGCCAGCAGCTTGAACCCGGACAGGGGCAATGAGCAGTTCTTC	CASSLNPDRGNEQFF
TRBV27	-	TRBJ1-5	-	TGTGCCAGCAGTTTCCCGTACGGGCGCCTGGCCCCTCGCTATAGCAATCAGCCCCAGCATTTT	CASSFPYGRLAPRYSNQPQHF
TRBV7-2	-	TRBJ1-2	-	TGTGCCAGCAGCTCCCTATCGGAAGCTAACTATGGCTACACCTTC	CASSSLSEANYGYTF
TRBV5-6	-	TRBJ1-1	TRBD1	TGTGCCAGCAGCTTGTGGGACACAGGGGACACTGAAGCTTTCTTT	CASSLWDTGDTEAFF
TRBV4-1	-	TRBJ2-7	TRBD1	TGCGCCAGCAGCCCACGAGACAGGGACTCCTACGAGCAGTACTTC	CASSPRDRDSYEQYF
TRBV4-1	-	TRBJ2-7	-	TGCGCCAGCAGCCAAGGTTTTATTTACGAGCAGTACTTC	CASSQGFIYEQYF
TRBV6-5	-	TRBJ2-1	-	TGTGCCAGCAGTCAAGGGGGGGACCCTCAGTTCTTC	CASSQGGDPQFF
TRBV12-2	-	TRBJ2-7	-	TGTGCAAGTCGCCCCCGGGACAGGCCCTACGAGCAGTACTTC	CASRPRDRPYEQYF
TRBV9	-	TRBJ1-4	TRBD1	TGTGCCAGCAGCGTTTTAGACAGGGGGTCCGAAAAACTGTTTTTT	CASSVLDRGSEKLFF
TRBV5-1	-	TRBJ2-2	-	TGCGCCAGCAGCTTCGGAGCGGCCGGGGAGCTGTTTTTT	CASSFGAAGELFF
TRBV4-1	-	TRBJ2-7	TRBD1	TGCGCCAGCAGCCAAAGGACAGGGGGCGCGTACGAGCAGTACTTC	CASSQRTGGAYEQYF
TRBV28	-	TRBJ2-7	-	TGTGCCAGCACCCTCCAGCCGGCAAGCTCCTACGAGCAGTACTTC	CASTLQPASSYEQYF
TRBV9	once	TRBJ2-2	-	TGTGCCAGCATGCCAGACACCGGGGAGCTGTTTTTT	CASMPDTGELFF
TRBV7-9	-	TRBJ1-6	-	TGTGCCAGCAGTTCCCTGGGCAGGGATGGGGTATTTAATTCACCCCTCCACTTT	CASSSLGRDGVFNSPLHF
TRBV2	-	TRBJ1-5	TRBD1	TGTGCCAGCAGTTCGACCGGGACAGGGGGCAGGAATCAGCCCCAGCATTTT	CASSSTGTGGRNQPQHF
TRBV13	-	TRBJ2-2	TRBD2	TGTGCCAGCAGCTTAGGGGCTAGCGGGGATACCGGGGAGCTGTTTTTT	CASSLGASGDTGELFF
TRBV28	-	TRBJ1-2	-	TGTGCCAGCAGCCCGACAGCCCTCCCTATTGTCGACACCTTC	CASSPTALPIVDTF
TRBV5-6	-	TRBJ1-1	TRBD1	TGTGCCAGCAGCCTACCGGGACAGGGGTTTGCTTTCTTT	CASSLPGQGFAFF
TRBV27	-	TRBJ2-1	TRBD1	TGTGCCAGCAGTTTCGGACCGGGACAGGGGTACAATGAGCAGTTCTTC	CASSFGPGQGYNEQFF
TRBV30	-	TRBJ2-5	-	TGTGCCTGGAGTGTACCCAGGGCCTGGAACGGGGTCGCAGAGACCCAGTACTTC	CAWSVPRAWNGVAETQYF
TRBV27	-	TRBJ2-7	TRBD1	TGTGCCAGCAGTTCCTTCGGGACAGGGTATAACAAAGGGCAGTACTTC	CASSSFGTGYNKGQYF
TRBV30	-	TRBJ2-1	-	TGTGCCTGGAGTGTAGGGCAGGGCCTCAATGAGCAGTTCTTC	CAWSVGQGLNEQFF
TRBV27	few	TRBJ1-4	TRBD1	TGTGCCAGCAGTGGGGCAGGGGGAAAACTGTTTTTT	CASSGAGGKLFF
TRBV7-3	-	TRBJ2-3	TRBD2	TGTGCCAGCAGCAACAGCGGGGGGGCCGCAGATACGCAGTATTTT	CASSNSGGAADTQYF